This T cell receptor beta chain is drawn from a study of blood T cell repertoires in COVID-19. There are 14 residues in the CDR3. The germline V gene encodes CDR1 SGHKS and CDR2 YYEKEE (reference sequence). Germline trimming cut 4 bases from V and 0 bases from J; bases unmatched to any gene: 3. Assay: immunoSEQ multiplex PCR; the TCRdb copy retains only in-frame clones and omits some. The table shows a few hundred thousand clones, with around 87% occurring only once. Material for sequencing was PBMCs or T cells enriched from blood (not recorded which). The TCR comes from a woman aged 35 to 49 who had recovered from COVID-19. This chain links TRBV5-5 with TRBJ1-1; TRBD1 matches at 7 bases. The CDR3 protein is CASSRGQMNTEAFF. For the CDR3, the DNA is TGTGCCAGCAGCAGGGGACAGATGAACACTGAAGCTTTCTTT.